This T cell receptor (beta chain) derives from a study of shared clonotypes between healthy human individuals. There are 14 residues in the CDR3. The germline V and J ends were trimmed by 3 bases and 7 bases, with 13 bases remaining between them. CDR1 and CDR2 (germline): SGHAT, FQNNGV. None of the donors, who were healthy HIV-negative adults, had recently had acute infections or vaccinations. Caucasian adults residing in Nashville, Tennessee made up all the donors. As originally analysed: Quality scores were absent from the junction-only immunoSEQ sequences, so filtering differed. Sequencing was performed with immunoSEQ multiplex PCR; in TCRdb, only in-frame clones are kept and a portion is missing. From that table come the V and J calls and clone size; the DNA was used to work out D and trimming. Of approximately 500,000 clones in the sample, 75% to 85% were seen once.

The specimen sequenced was PBMCs. This receptor was taken from a middle-aged woman in good health. Some clones in this sample may be carry-over from other donors' samples. The rearrangement uses TRBV11-2 and TRBJ1-5, with D possibly being TRBD1 (5 bases). The CDR3 sequence is CASSLGDSRQPQHF. The CDR3 region has the DNA TGTGCCAGCAGCTTGGGGGACTCGCGGCAGCCCCAGCATTTT. The whole variable domain, filled in from reference TRBV11-2 and TRBJ1-5, reads EAGVAQSPRYKIIEKRQSVAFWCNPISGHATLYWYQQILGQGPKLLIQFQNNGVVDDSQLPKDRFSAERLKGVDSTLKIQPAKLEDSAVYLCASSLGDSRQPQHFGDGTRLSIL.